Described below is a single T cell receptor beta chain sequence and its context. The antigen remains unidentified. Single viable CD3+CD4+CD8-CD45RO+ cells were sorted as the memory CD4+ T cells. This entry comes from a study of memory CD4+ T cells and cytomegalovirus serostatus. V lost 0 bases and J 8 bases, leaving 11 bases between the germline ends. CDR3 length: 14 residues. The germline gives CDR1 SGHDN, CDR2 FVKESK. Profiling relied on immunoSEQ multiplex PCR, and the TCRdb table lists in-frame clones only, not all of them. The data contain 50,000 to 75,000 clones, roughly 80% of them singletons. General study results and limits: Each of approximately 61 CMV-associated TCRbeta sequences occurred in one to five individuals. A US-trained random forest predicted CMV serostatus with median AUC roughly 0.9.

The rearrangement joins TRBV14 to TRBJ2-1; D perhaps matches TRBD2 (5 bases). Material: memory CD4+ T cells from blood. The receptor's source is an adult in good health and CMV-seronegative. CDR3 residues: CASSQELVLDEQFF. CDR3 sequence (DNA): TGTGCCAGCAGCCAAGAACTAGTTCTCGATGAGCAGTTCTTC. Together with reference TRBV14 and TRBJ2-1, the CDR3 gives the full variable domain: EAGVTQFPSHSVIEKGQTVTLRCDPISGHDNLYWYRRVMGKEIKFLLHFVKESKQDESGMPNNRFLAERTGGTYSTLKVQPAELEDSGVYFCASSQELVLDEQFFGPGTRLTVL.